This TCR beta chain is from a study of spatial heterogeneity in lung cancer. Overall study: Any follow-up PBMC samples that were available went on to be sequenced, and the median time to follow-up was two to three years after resection. Alpha-chain sequences were consistently detected less often than beta-chain sequences.

V gave up 11 bases and J gave up 7 bases; unmatched junction bases: 14. Germline V CDR1 and CDR2: MDHEN, SYDVKM. The CDR3 has 15 amino acids. Time point meaning: blood at routine non-recurrence follow-up after resection. Whole RNA obtained from tumor, nontumor lung or frozen PBMC underwent sequencing without sorting. The library protocol tagged each TCR cDNA with a unique molecular identifier. Each CDR3 protein gets one entry after TCRdb re-called the 5' RACE reads with MiXCR. The sample has roughly 120,000 distinct CDR3 sequences; over 9% are singletons. The receptor was derived from a male donor with early-stage non-small cell lung cancer. The sample consisted of PBMCs, taken at follow-up. The chain uses TRBV28 and TRBJ2-5; 12 nucleotides match TRBD2. The chain's CDR3 is CASAKSSGGVGTQYF. CDR3 in DNA: TGTGCCTCAGCGAAATCTAGCGGGGGGGTTGGGACCCAGTACTTC.